The 20 T cell receptor beta chains given below trace back to one sample, sequenced in a study of Graves' ophthalmopathy and Graves' hyperthyroidism. TCR beta CDR3 regions were amplified from RNA transcripts. Following a first-round RT-PCR that used HTBI primers, a second-round multiplex PCR was carried out. In TCRdb, the multiplex PCR reads were re-called with MiXCR into one record per CDR3 protein. The table has hundreds of thousands of distinct CDR3 sequences, 15% seen once; the top ten hold 7%. The source material was peripheral blood. The receptor set was obtained from a young woman with stable Graves' hyperthyroidism.

Ten or more counts support this clonotype. The V gene is TRBV6-2 or TRBV6-3, the J gene TRBJ2-6; D remains ambiguous. The V gene's germline CDR1 is MNHEY and CDR2 SVGEGT. The CDR3 extends over 14 amino acids. The V gene lost 5 bases and the J gene lost 4 bases, with 9 bases spanning the gap. The CDR3 loop reads CASSPGGGANVLTF. CDR3 DNA: TGTGCCAGCAGTCCCGGCGGAGGGGCCAACGTCCTGACTTTC.

This clonotype was counted ten times or more. V is TRBV29-1 and J is TRBJ1-1; D might be TRBD1 (5 bases). This CDR3 spans 13 amino acids. Germline assignment: CDR1 SQVTM and CDR2 ANQGSEA. V was cut by 2 bases and J by 4 bases, with 11 bases left in between. This CDR3 reads CSVEPFGGTEAFF. DNA of the CDR3: TGCAGCGTTGAACCTTTTGGGGGCACTGAAGCTTTCTTT.

This clonotype has only a few counts. The junction shows a germline mismatch at one end, possibly a read error. The chain couples TRBV7-2 to TRBJ2-2; 7 bases fit TRBD1. CDR3 length equals 14 residues. The germline CDR1 and CDR2 sequences are SGHTA and FQGNSA. The CDR3, as DNA: TGTGCCAGCAGCCTAGCACAGGGGAGAGGGGAGCTGTTTTTT. Protein sequence: CASSLAQGRGELFF.

Many counts were recorded for this clonotype. The chain employs TRBV10-2 and TRBJ1-2; D uncertain. Germline V lookup: CDR1 WSHSY, CDR2 SAAADI. Deletions cut 2 bases from V and 7 bases from J, with 11 bases between. The CDR3 extends over 13 amino acids. The DNA for the CDR3 is TGCGCCAGCAGTGAGGTATCTGCGGGTGGCTACACCTTC. It yields the protein CASSEVSAGGYTF.

The rearrangement uses TRBV7-2 and TRBJ2-5; 7 nucleotides match TRBD1. The germline V gene has CDR1 SGHTA and CDR2 FQGNSA. The CDR3 contains 15 residues. After removal of 1 base from V and 2 bases from J, the junction contained 4 bases not matched to a gene. The CDR3 sequence is CASSLDRDSQETQYF. CDR3 nucleotide sequence: TGTGCCAGCAGCTTAGATCGGGACAGTCAAGAGACCCAGTACTTC.

This clonotype was seen many times. The gene calls are TRBV5-6 and TRBJ1-2; tentatively, D is TRBD1 (6 bases). Germline CDR1 and CDR2: SGHDT and YYEEEE. Trimming left V 2 bases short and J 6 bases short, with 20 bases between. This CDR3 has 16 amino acids. The DNA for the CDR3 is TGTGCCAGCAGCTTCCTCGACAGGCTGGGATCCCATGGCTACACCTTC. Amino acid sequence: CASSFLDRLGSHGYTF.

This clonotype was seen at least ten times. This chain connects TRBV24-1 to TRBJ1-1, with D possibly matching TRBD1 (5 bases). Trimming left V 7 bases short and J 1 base short, with 12 bases between. Germline V CDR1 and CDR2: KGHDR, SFDVKD. The CDR3 consists of 14 residues. The CDR3 coding sequence is TGTGCCACCAGGCCCCAGGGAGGGAACACTGAAGCTTTCTTT. Its translation: CATRPQGGNTEAFF.

This clonotype appeared many times. This rearrangement joins TRBV29-1 to TRBJ1-2; D gene ambiguous. V lost 8 bases and J 8 bases, leaving 15 bases between the germline ends. Germline-derived CDR1 and CDR2 are SQVTM and ANQGSEA. This CDR3 has 11 amino acids. CDR3 DNA: TGCAGCTTCCCAGAGCCCGGGGGCTACACCTTC. This sequence encodes CSFPEPGGYTF.

This clonotype occurred many times. The chain couples TRBV6-2 or TRBV6-3 to TRBJ1-5; D uncertain. Trimming shortened V by 0 bases and J by 0 bases, and 15 bases separated the two germline ends. Per germline, CDR1 MNHEY and CDR2 SVGEGT. The CDR3 runs 18 residues. CDR3 sequence reads: CASSYSGPAFPSNQPQHF. The DNA of the CDR3 is TGTGCCAGCAGTTACTCAGGGCCTGCTTTCCCTAGCAATCAGCCCCAGCATTTT.

This clonotype was seen at least ten times. The chain employs TRBV28 and TRBJ1-6; a weak D match, TRBD1 (5 bases). CDR3 length equals 15 residues. CDR1 is MDHEN, CDR2 SYDVKM, per germline. The V gene lost 6 bases and the J gene lost 13 bases, with 22 bases spanning the gap. CDR3: CASRTPGPINGPLHF. The CDR3 DNA sequence: TGTGCCAGCAGGACTCCGGGACCGATTAATGGGCCCCTCCACTTT.

This clonotype was seen a few times. The genes are TRBV20-1 and TRBJ2-7; 8 bases line up with TRBD1. The J segment lost 7 bases and the V segment lost 5 bases, leaving 4 bases of the junction unmatched. Germline assignment: CDR1 DFQATT and CDR2 SNEGSKA (reference sequence). The CDR3 contains 11 residues. The CDR3: CSARQGREQYF. Here the CDR3 DNA reads TGCAGTGCTCGACAGGGGCGGGAGCAGTACTTC.

At least ten counts were recorded for this clonotype. V gene TRBV29-1 combines with J gene TRBJ2-5, with D maybe TRBD1 (6 bases). The CDR3 covers 13 residues. V was shortened by 7 bases and J by 5 bases, with 17 bases between the two germline ends. The germline CDR1 and CDR2 sequences are SQVTM and ANQGSEA. CDR3 protein: CSASRQARETQYF. The CDR3 DNA sequence: TGCAGCGCTAGTAGACAGGCTAGGGAGACCCAGTACTTC.

The gene calls are TRBV7-9 and TRBJ2-7, with 12 positions matching TRBD2. CDR3 length equals 15 residues. V trimming: 9 bases; J trimming: 2 bases; junction bases outside the gene matches: 8. Germline lookup yields CDR1 SEHNR and CDR2 FQNEAQ (reference sequence). The CDR3 loop is CASGLAGGITYEQYF. The DNA for the CDR3 is TGTGCCAGTGGGCTAGCGGGGGGGATTACCTACGAGCAGTACTTC.

This clonotype was seen at least ten times. The chain carries TRBV12-5 and TRBJ2-7, with D maybe TRBD1 (5 bases). Germline V gene lookup returns CDR1 LGHNT and CDR2 FRNRAP. This CDR3 has 14 residues. Deletions cut 5 bases from V and 6 bases from J, with 17 bases between. In DNA form, the CDR3 reads TGTGCTAGTGGTCCTGACATCAGGGAAGGCGAGCAGTACTTC. It translates to CASGPDIREGEQYF.

Many counts were recorded for this clonotype. The chain carries TRBV29-1 and TRBJ2-7, with D perhaps given as TRBD1 or TRBD2 (5 bases each). Trimming cost V 2 bases and J 0 bases, with 17 bases left between them. CDR1 is SQVTM, CDR2 ANQGSEA, per germline. This CDR3 comprises 16 residues. The CDR3 protein is CSVEMGPPLGSYEQYF. The DNA for the CDR3 is TGCAGCGTTGAAATGGGACCACCCCTGGGCTCCTACGAGCAGTACTTC.

This clonotype was seen repeatedly, ten times or more. Sequence at one end of the junction differs from germline and may be a read error. The chain has TRBV7-7 and TRBJ2-5, with 7 bases aligning to TRBD1. The germline V gene encodes CDR1 SSHAT and CDR2 FNYEAQ (reference sequence). The CDR3 has 13 amino acids. The CDR3, as DNA: TGTGCTAGCAGCTTACAGGGGCAGGAGACCCAGTACTTC. Amino acids: CASSLQGQETQYF.

In regard to this clonotype: A junction boundary mismatches the germline segment, possibly from a read error. This chain uses TRBV19 with TRBJ1-5; the match to TRBD1 covers 11 bases. The germline V gene has CDR1 LNHDA and CDR2 SQIVND (reference sequence). The CDR3 extends over 14 amino acids. The CDR3 here is CGSSSGQGEQPQHF. The CDR3, as DNA: TGTGGCAGTAGTTCGGGACAGGGGGAACAGCCCCAGCATTTT. The full variable domain, with the rest looked up from reference TRBV19 and TRBJ1-5, is DGGITQSPKYLFRKEGQNVTLSCEQNLNHDAMYWYRQDPGQGLRLIYYSQIVNDFQKGDIAEGYSVSREKKESFPLTVTSAQKNPTAFYLCGSSSGQGEQPQHFGDGTRLSIL.

This clonotype was counted ten times or more. The chain uses TRBV6-1 and TRBJ2-7; D tentatively fits TRBD1 or TRBD2 (5 bases each). This CDR3 is 15 amino acids long. Germline V gene data show CDR1 as MNHNS and CDR2 as SASEGT. The V end was cut by 7 bases, the J end by 4 bases, with 20 bases between. The CDR3 nucleotides are TGTGCCAGCACACCCGGGCGAGGGGCTATATACGAGCAGTACTTC. It is translated as CASTPGRGAIYEQYF.

This clonotype has ten or more counts. V usage is TRBV12-3 or TRBV12-4 and J usage is TRBJ2-5; D is unclear. Trimming removed 1 base at V and 2 bases at J, with 11 bases between. This CDR3 comprises 15 residues. The CDR3 is CASSLVIGPQETQYF. CDR3 DNA sequence: TGTGCCAGCAGTTTAGTTATTGGCCCGCAAGAGACCCAGTACTTC.

This chain joins TRBV6-2 or TRBV6-3 and TRBJ1-5; D not certain. The germline gives CDR1 MNHEY, CDR2 SVGEGT. Trimming took 3 bases from V and 3 from J, leaving 6 bases between them. The CDR3 consists of 13 residues. The CDR3 spells CASSYGVNQPQHF. DNA of the CDR3: TGTGCCAGCAGTTATGGTGTCAATCAGCCCCAGCATTTT.